Presented here are 16 T cell receptor beta chains from one specimen sequenced in a study of T cell responses to AZD1222 COVID-19 vaccine. Sequencing was performed with immunoSEQ multiplex PCR; in TCRdb, only in-frame clones are kept and a portion is missing. The sample has approximately 150,000 clones, roughly nine tenths seen once. Specimen: peripheral blood, collected on day 0 of AZD1222 vaccination. The receptors stem from an adult in good health.

The chain recombines TRBV5-5 with TRBJ2-7; no firm D call. The CDR3 length is 13 residues. In germline, CDR1 is SGHKS, CDR2 YYEKEE (reference sequence). With 2 bases removed from V and 1 base from J, the gap between germline ends came to 7 bases. The CDR3, as DNA: TGTGCCAGCAGCTTTGACTTGTCCTACGAGCAGTACTTC. It is translated as CASSFDLSYEQYF.

The V and J genes are TRBV7-2 and TRBJ2-7; 7 positions match TRBD1. V shed 4 bases and J 3 bases; nucleotides not matched to a gene: 6. This CDR3 comprises 14 residues. Germline loops: CDR1 SGHTA, CDR2 FQGNSA. CDR3 DNA: TGTGCCAGCAGCTCAGGGGGTACCCTCTACGAGCAGTACTTC. Protein sequence: CASSSGGTLYEQYF.

This chain uses TRBV7-2 with TRBJ2-7; the D gene is possibly TRBD2 (5 bases). V lost 5 bases, J lost 5 bases, and 7 bases lay in between. The CDR3 is made up of 11 amino acids. Germline CDR1 SGHTA, CDR2 FQGNSA. CDR3 protein: CASSTADEQYF. In DNA form, the CDR3 reads TGTGCCAGCAGCACAGCGGACGAGCAGTACTTC.

The rearrangement uses TRBV19 and TRBJ1-3; D perhaps matches TRBD1 (6 bases). Germline lookup yields CDR1 LNHDA and CDR2 SQIVND (reference sequence). The V and J ends lost 3 bases and 4 bases respectively, with 16 bases between them. CDR3 length: 16 amino acids. The CDR3 DNA is TGTGCCAGTAGTATCGGTGGGGGCTCGAGCGGAAACACCATATATTTT. It translates to CASSIGGGSSGNTIYF.

As concerns this clone: This CDR3 is also generated by other DNA sequences in the sample. The V and J genes are TRBV6-5 and TRBJ2-7; D remains unclear. The CDR3 is 13 residues long. From germline, CDR1 is MNHEY and CDR2 SVGAGI. Trimming left V 0 bases short and J 3 bases short, with 6 bases between. The CDR3 loop reads CASSYSGSYEQYF. The CDR3 DNA sequence: TGTGCCAGCAGTTACTCTGGCAGCTACGAGCAGTACTTC.

The chain couples TRBV5-1 to TRBJ2-5; D is undetermined. CDR1 and CDR2 from the germline V gene are SGHRS and YFSETQ. The CDR3 covers 15 residues. Between the trimmed V and J ends, which lost 2 bases and 1 base, there was a span of 12 bases. The CDR3 DNA sequence: TGCGCCAGCAGCTTCGAAATGGTGATCCAAGAGACCCAGTACTTC. Translated, it gives CASSFEMVIQETQYF.

The rearrangement uses TRBV7-3 and TRBJ1-6; possibly TRBD1 for D (5 bases). The CDR3 consists of 16 residues. V was cut by 0 bases and J by 9 bases, with 15 bases left in between. Germline V gene data show CDR1 as SGHTA and CDR2 as FQGTGA. The chain's CDR3 is CASSLTGPGQGSPLHF. The CDR3 coding sequence is TGTGCCAGCAGCTTAACGGGGCCCGGGCAGGGTTCACCCCTCCACTTT.

The J gene is TRBJ1-5, the V gene TRBV2, with 7 nucleotides matching TRBD1. Germline V gene sequence: CDR1 SNHLY, CDR2 FYNNEI. The CDR3 covers 14 residues. Trimming cost V 4 bases and J 2 bases; bases outside gene matches: 2. The CDR3 here is CASSAGGGNQPQHF. The CDR3 DNA follows: TGTGCCAGCAGTGCAGGGGGTGGCAATCAGCCCCAGCATTTT.

The V gene is TRBV7-3, the J gene TRBJ1-1, with D perhaps TRBD1 (6 bases). The germline V gene has CDR1 SGHTA and CDR2 FQGTGA. CDR3 length equals 11 residues. V was shortened by 5 bases and J by 5 bases, with 6 bases between the two germline ends. CDR3 in amino acids: CASSRGTEAFF. The CDR3 region has the DNA TGTGCCAGCAGCAGGGGGACTGAAGCTTTCTTT.

The DNA for the CDR3 is TGCGCCAGCAGCCAAGATCTAAGTGCGGGGGGGCGTCGCGAGCAGTACTTC. This gives the protein CASSQDLSAGGRREQYF. This chain links TRBV4-3 with TRBJ2-7; TRBD2 agrees at 9 bases. In germline, CDR1 is LGHNA, CDR2 YSLEER. V trimming: 0 bases; J trimming: 6 bases; junction bases outside the gene matches: 12. CDR3 length: 17 residues.

The CDR3 here is CASSPGSHPPLHF. The CDR3 region has the DNA TGTGCCAGCAGCCCTGGCTCCCATCCACCCCTCCACTTT. The V gene is TRBV11-2, the J gene TRBJ1-6; D uncertain. The CDR3 has 13 amino acids. The V and J ends lost 5 bases and 11 bases respectively, with 13 bases between them. Germline CDR1 and CDR2: SGHAT and FQNNGV. Based on the CDR3 plus reference TRBV11-2 and TRBJ1-6, the full variable domain is EAGVAQSPRYKIIEKRQSVAFWCNPISGHATLYWYQQILGQGPKLLIQFQNNGVVDDSQLPKDRFSAERLKGVDSTLKIQPAKLEDSAVYLCASSPGSHPPLHFGNGTRLTVT.

This chain connects TRBV29-1 to TRBJ2-3, with 9 bases identical to TRBD1. The CDR3 has 14 residues. Per the germline V gene, CDR1 is SQVTM and CDR2 is ANQGSEA. The junction had 3 bases not matched to a gene; V was cut back by 0 bases and J by 5 bases. Here the CDR3 reads CSVEETGGGDTQYF. DNA for the CDR3: TGCAGCGTTGAAGAAACAGGGGGCGGAGATACGCAGTATTTT.

The gene calls are TRBV19 and TRBJ1-5; TRBD1 matches at 8 bases. From germline, CDR1 is LNHDA and CDR2 SQIVND (reference sequence). V lost 10 bases and J lost 6; bases outside the gene matches: 8. This CDR3 contains 13 residues. Here the CDR3 reads CATRGQGTQPQHF. The CDR3 DNA reads TGTGCCACCAGAGGACAGGGAACTCAGCCCCAGCATTTT.

The CDR3 DNA is TGTGCCAGCAGTGAGGACAGGACACCCTACGAGCAGTACTTC. Translating it yields CASSEDRTPYEQYF. The chain combines TRBV6-1 with TRBJ2-7; 7 positions match TRBD1. CDR1 is MNHNS and CDR2 is SASEGT in the germline V gene. Trimming cost V 3 bases and J 2 bases; bases outside gene matches: 4. The CDR3 is made up of 14 amino acids.

As DNA, the CDR3 is TGCGCCAGCAGCCCCGGATCGCCGGGATGGGGGGCCTACGAGCAGTACTTC. Its protein is CASSPGSPGWGAYEQYF. This chain uses TRBV4-1 with TRBJ2-7, with D perhaps TRBD2 (6 bases). From germline, CDR1 is MGHRA and CDR2 YSYEKL. The CDR3 has 17 residues. Trimming left V 4 bases short and J 2 bases short, with 21 bases between.

J is TRBJ1-5 and V is TRBV12-3 or TRBV12-4; D not certain. The V end was cut by 1 base, the J end by 8 bases, with 9 bases between. This CDR3 has 13 residues. CDR3 loop: CASSLVQHKPQHF. Here the CDR3 DNA reads TGTGCCAGCAGTTTAGTACAGCATAAGCCCCAGCATTTT.